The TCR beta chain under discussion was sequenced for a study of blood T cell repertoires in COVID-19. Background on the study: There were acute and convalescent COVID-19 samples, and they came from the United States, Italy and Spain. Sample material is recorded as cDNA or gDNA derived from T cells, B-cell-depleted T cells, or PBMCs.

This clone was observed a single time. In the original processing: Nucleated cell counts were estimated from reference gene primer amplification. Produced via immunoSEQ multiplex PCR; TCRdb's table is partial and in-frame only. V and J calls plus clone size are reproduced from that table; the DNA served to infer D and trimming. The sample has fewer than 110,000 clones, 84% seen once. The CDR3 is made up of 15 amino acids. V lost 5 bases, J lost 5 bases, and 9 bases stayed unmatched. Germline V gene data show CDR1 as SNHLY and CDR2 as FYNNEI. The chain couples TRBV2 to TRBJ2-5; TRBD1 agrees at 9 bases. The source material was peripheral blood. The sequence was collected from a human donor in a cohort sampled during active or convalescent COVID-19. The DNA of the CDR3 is TGTGCCAGCAGTCTCGGGACAGGGCATATTGAGACCCAGTACTTC. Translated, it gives CASSLGTGHIETQYF.